Below are 10 T cell receptor beta chains sequenced from a single sample in a study of OX40 agonist ivuxolimab in advanced cancers. The table came from immunoSEQ multiplex PCR; TCRdb's copy has only in-frame clones and leaves some out. Of fewer than 90,000 clones in the sample, around 90% were seen once. Sequencing was performed on CD4+ or CD8+ T cells sorted from blood, taken in a trial of the OX40 agonist ivuxolimab. These receptors were collected from an adult with an advanced solid tumor such as melanoma, head and neck, liver or kidney cancer.

The V call is TRBV19, the J call TRBJ2-3, with 10 bases lining up with TRBD1. The CDR3 loop spans 16 amino acids. Per germline, CDR1 LNHDA and CDR2 SQIVND (reference sequence). V shed 6 bases, J shed 4 bases, and the junction held 10 bases outside the gene matches. CDR3 sequence reads: CASSNPGQGRADTQYF. The CDR3 nucleotides are TGTGCCAGTAGCAACCCGGGACAGGGGCGTGCAGATACGCAGTATTTT.

The CDR3 DNA reads as TGTGCCAGCAGCCAAGATTCAGCGAACACTGAAGCTTTCTTT. Its protein is CASSQDSANTEAFF. The chain uses TRBV4-2 and TRBJ1-1; D is uncertain. Germline V lookup: CDR1 LGHNA, CDR2 YNFKEQ. V lost 0 bases, J lost 1 base, and 6 bases lay in between. The CDR3 is 14 residues long.

This clone was seen just once. The rearrangement uses TRBV7-2 and TRBJ2-3; TRBD2 aligns across 8 bases. Trimming removed 8 bases from V and 2 bases from J; junction bases left unmatched: 18. Germline CDR1 is SGHTA and CDR2 is FQGNSA. This CDR3 is built from 18 residues. This chain's CDR3 is CASGVAGWTSSVTDTQYF. CDR3 nucleotide sequence: TGTGCCAGCGGGGTAGCGGGGTGGACATCTAGCGTCACAGATACGCAGTATTTT.

The rearrangement uses TRBV28 and TRBJ1-1; D remains ambiguous. CDR1 MDHEN and CDR2 SYDVKM come from the germline V gene. The V gene lost 3 bases and the J gene lost 5 bases, with 7 bases spanning the gap. The CDR3 is 12 amino acids. CDR3 region: CASSFFSTEAFF. In DNA, the CDR3 is TGTGCCAGCAGTTTTTTCTCTACTGAAGCTTTCTTT.

The chain links TRBV28 to TRBJ1-1; D possibly corresponds to TRBD1 (6 bases). The V end was cut by 3 bases, the J end by 1 base, with 9 bases between. The CDR3 is made up of 14 amino acids. Looked up from germline, CDR1 is MDHEN and CDR2 is SYDVKM. The CDR3 DNA reads TGTGCCAGCAGTTTTGGGGGCTCGAACACTGAAGCTTTCTTT. Encoded protein: CASSFGGSNTEAFF.

This chain links TRBV6-5 with TRBJ1-1; D is undetermined. This CDR3 has 16 residues. CDR1 MNHEY and CDR2 SVGAGI come from the germline V gene. V dropped 0 bases and J dropped 3 bases, with 14 bases sitting between them. The chain's CDR3 is CASSYSIGSRDTEAFF. CDR3 bases: TGTGCCAGCAGTTACTCGATAGGGAGTAGGGACACTGAAGCTTTCTTT.

This chain uses TRBV7-2 with TRBJ1-1; D call uncertain. CDR3 size: 13 residues. The germline V and J ends were trimmed by 8 bases and 0 bases, with 10 bases remaining between them. Germline loops: CDR1 SGHTA, CDR2 FQGNSA. The CDR3 loop is CASLRAMNTEAFF. CDR3 nucleotides: TGTGCCAGCTTGAGGGCAATGAACACTGAAGCTTTCTTT.

The rearrangement uses TRBV4-3 and TRBJ2-1; a possible D gene is TRBD2 (5 bases). V was trimmed by 0 bases and J by 2 bases, leaving 11 bases between them. CDR3 size: 16 residues. Per germline, CDR1 LGHNA and CDR2 YSLEER. The CDR3, as DNA: TGCGCCAGCAGCCAAGAGGCCGGGGAACCCTACAATGAGCAGTTCTTC. Translating gives CASSQEAGEPYNEQFF.

This clone came up once. The chain couples TRBV10-2 to TRBJ2-3; the D gene is possibly TRBD2 (5 bases). CDR3 length: 15 residues. V lost 5 bases and J 6 bases, leaving 18 bases between the germline ends. The germline CDR1 and CDR2 sequences are WSHSY and SAAADI. The chain's CDR3 is CASSTLARRGDTQYF. CDR3 sequence (DNA): TGCGCCAGCAGTACGCTAGCCCGCCGAGGGGATACGCAGTATTTT.

The chain links TRBV5-5 to TRBJ1-6; D gene unclear. The germline CDR1 and CDR2 sequences are SGHKS and YYEKEE (reference sequence). This CDR3 comprises 15 residues. Trimming took off 4 bases at V and 5 bases at J, with 13 bases between the two ends. CDR3 bases: TGTGCCAGCAGCAGAAACCCCGTTAATAATTCACCCCTCCACTTT. Its protein is CASSRNPVNNSPLHF.